This T cell receptor (beta chain) emerged from a study of regulatory T cells in long-lasting Graves disease. Arm-PCR of CDR3 regions and iRepertoire HTBI primers were used to build TCR beta libraries. TCRdb independently ran MiXCR on the multiplex PCR reads; one entry per CDR3 protein. This table holds 300,000 or so distinct CDR3 sequences, less than 20% found once. A word on this clonotype: Its antigen is unidentified.

This CDR3 has 14 amino acids. CDR1 LNHDA and CDR2 SQIVND come from the germline V gene (reference sequence). V was pared by 2 bases and J by 8 bases, with 15 bases between. Time point described: persistent/refractory GD, antithyroid drugs over 5 years with positive TRAb. There was RNA extracted from PBMCs, and the TCR library was made from it. The patients were enrolled through endocrinology in Xi'an, China. General study results and limits: Shared public clonotypes totalled roughly 2,500 in persistent patients, compared with approximately 970 in new patients. Favored usage of TRBV28, TRBJ1-2 and TRBJ2-5 was recorded in persistent disease.

The chain is built from TRBV19 and TRBJ1-2, with a weak D call TRBD1 (5 bases). Sequencing used peripheral blood mononuclear cells (PBMCs), obtained when the disease was refractory, from a patient treated with antithyroid drugs. This receptor was obtained from a female donor with Graves disease. The CDR3 DNA sequence: TGTGCCAGTAGTATAACCGGGACTTTGGACGGCTACACCTTC. This sequence encodes CASSITGTLDGYTF.